Listed below are T cell receptor beta chains from one sample, sequenced in a study of blood T cell repertoires in COVID-19. Clones were read by immunoSEQ multiplex PCR, and TCRdb kept only the in-frame ones, dropping some. Altogether approximately 70,000 clones are present, 80% being singletons, with the ten largest covering roughly 20%. Sample: peripheral blood. These receptor sequences come from a man aged 65-85 years who had recovered from COVID-19. Each CDR3 is given without its conserved first and last residue.

V	J	CDR3
TRBV29-1	TRBJ1-5	SVGQNSNQPQH
TRBV19	TRBJ2-7	ASSRGVLDEQY
TRBV28	TRBJ1-3	ASSFGVSGNTIY
TRBV15	TRBJ2-5	ATSRDQDRQETQY
TRBV29-1	TRBJ1-1	SGGFDTEAF
TRBV28	TRBJ1-1	ASSLVSGFGGTF
TRBV6-2/TRBV6-3	TRBJ2-5	ASSGTTKGETQY
TRBV19	TRBJ1-4	ASKTQATNEKLF
TRBV7-8	TRBJ2-7	AAQEGGGNEQY
TRBV6-2/TRBV6-3	TRBJ2-4	ASSDDRGPAKNIQY
TRBV5-4	TRBJ1-3	ASSLRRGNTIY
TRBV6-2/TRBV6-3	TRBJ1-2	ASSSQGSYGYT
TRBV19	TRBJ1-5	ASSIVRESQPQH
TRBV5-1	TRBJ2-1	ASSSGLNSYNEQF
TRBV4-2	TRBJ2-7	ASSQIGTSGRAHEQY
TRBV7-2	TRBJ2-2	ASGTQLIGELF
TRBV28	TRBJ1-5	ASSLPHNNQPQH
TRBV3-1/TRBV3-2	TRBJ1-3	ASSQDVGAGSGNTIY
TRBV27	TRBJ2-7	ASSLYGRGSEQY
TRBV14	TRBJ2-1	ASSQALANEQF
TRBV28	TRBJ1-4	ASRPNRGVNEKLF
TRBV20-1	TRBJ2-1	SASPRVYNEQF
TRBV5-1	TRBJ1-6	ASSPDRGDDSPLH
TRBV7-2	TRBJ1-3	ASSFRGNTIY
TRBV7-8	TRBJ1-2	ASSLPGQGFYT
TRBV25-1	TRBJ1-2	ASTGKGLPGYT
TRBV25-1	TRBJ1-2	ASSEYGTHYGYT
TRBV27	TRBJ2-2	ASSLNRAQTGELF
TRBV2	TRBJ1-6	ASIRGQGENSPLH
TRBV18	TRBJ2-7	ASSPGIVGTGYEQY
TRBV9	TRBJ2-2	ASSPRTSENTGELF
TRBV2	TRBJ2-1	ASSQGRDSGF
TRBV7-2	TRBJ2-7	ASSVGLAGPYEQY
TRBV3-1/TRBV3-2	TRBJ2-3	ASSQVRSDTDTQY
TRBV5-1	TRBJ2-3	ASSLGGLESTDTQY
TRBV10-3	TRBJ1-5	AISELADQPQH
TRBV5-5	TRBJ2-1	ASSFDLSSYNEQF
TRBV19	TRBJ1-1	ASGGDNTEAF
TRBV28	TRBJ2-5	ASSFPRLAEYQETQY
TRBV11-2	TRBJ2-7	ASSLTYIAQGITSYEQY
TRBV11-3	TRBJ1-2	ASSLGGTGLNGYT
TRBV28	TRBJ1-1	ASRPVDRDQAF
TRBV29-1	TRBJ2-5	SGKSGTQETQY
TRBV7-2	TRBJ1-1	ASSLGQGTGMVHTEAF
TRBV6-5	TRBJ1-3	ASRTGGNSGNTIY
TRBV11-3	TRBJ2-4	ASSLSPGVAKNIQY
TRBV27	TRBJ2-3	ASSNRDRGPTHTDTQY